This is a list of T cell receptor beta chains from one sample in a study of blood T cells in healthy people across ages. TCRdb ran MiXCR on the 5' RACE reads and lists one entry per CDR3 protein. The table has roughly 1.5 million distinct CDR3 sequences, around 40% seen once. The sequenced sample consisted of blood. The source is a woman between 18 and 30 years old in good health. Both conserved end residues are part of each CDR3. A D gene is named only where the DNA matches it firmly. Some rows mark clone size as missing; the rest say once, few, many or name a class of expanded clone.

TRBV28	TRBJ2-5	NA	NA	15	CASSSPEALQETQYF	TGTGCCAGCAGTTCCCCCGAGGCTCTACAAGAGACCCAGTACTTC
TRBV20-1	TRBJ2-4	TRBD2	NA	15	CSAPLAGAAKNIQYF	TGCAGTGCGCCGCTAGCGGGGGCAGCCAAAAACATTCAGTACTTC
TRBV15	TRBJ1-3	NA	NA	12	CATRLRGNTIYF	TGTGCCACCAGATTGCGAGGTAACACCATATATTTT
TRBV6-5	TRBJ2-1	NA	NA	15	CASSYSGGAINEQFF	TGTGCCAGCAGTTACTCAGGGGGGGCCATTAATGAGCAGTTCTTC
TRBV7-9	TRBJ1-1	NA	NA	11	CASSLGAQAFF	TGTGCCAGCAGCTTAGGGGCACAGGCTTTCTTT
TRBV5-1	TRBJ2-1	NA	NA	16	CASSVEGRGAYNEQFF	TGCGCCAGCAGCGTGGAGGGCCGCGGGGCCTACAATGAGCAGTTCTTC
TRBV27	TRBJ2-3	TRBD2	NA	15	CASSGRAGLTDTQYF	TGTGCCAGCAGTGGAAGGGCGGGACTAACAGATACGCAGTATTTT
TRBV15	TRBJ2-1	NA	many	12	CATSRVRNEQFF	TGTGCCACCAGCAGAGTTCGAAATGAGCAGTTCTTC
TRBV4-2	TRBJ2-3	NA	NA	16	CASSQERDGYADTQYF	TGTGCCAGCAGCCAAGAAAGGGACGGGTACGCAGATACGCAGTATTTT
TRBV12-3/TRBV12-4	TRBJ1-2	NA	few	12	CASSAVEHGYTF	TGTGCCAGCAGTGCGGTGGAGCATGGCTACACCTTC
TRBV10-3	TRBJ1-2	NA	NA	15	CAISEGGHRYDGYTF	TGTGCCATCAGTGAGGGGGGACACCGATACGATGGCTACACCTTC
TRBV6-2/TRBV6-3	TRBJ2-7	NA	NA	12	CASSPQHYEQYF	TGTGCCAGCAGCCCTCAGCACTACGAGCAGTACTTC
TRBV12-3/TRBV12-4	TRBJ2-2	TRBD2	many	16	CASSFPSGVGPGELFF	TGTGCCAGCAGTTTCCCTAGCGGGGTTGGACCCGGGGAGCTGTTTTTT
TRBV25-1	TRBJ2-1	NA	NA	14	CASSEFTGYPEQFF	TGTGCCAGCAGTGAATTCACAGGGTATCCTGAGCAGTTCTTC
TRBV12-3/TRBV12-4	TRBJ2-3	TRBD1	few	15	CASRPDRESTDTQYF	TGTGCCAGCAGGCCAGACAGGGAGAGCACAGATACGCAGTATTTT
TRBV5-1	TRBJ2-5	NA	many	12	CASSFGTGMQYF	TGCGCCAGCAGCTTCGGGACCGGGATGCAGTACTTC
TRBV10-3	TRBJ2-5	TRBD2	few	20	CAISEVLSRSGLAGEETQYF	TGTGCCATCAGTGAGGTTCTTTCCAGGTCGGGACTAGCGGGAGAAGAGACCCAGTACTTC